This is a list of T cell receptor beta chains from one sample in a study of shared clonotypes between healthy human individuals. The assay was immunoSEQ multiplex PCR, and TCRdb's table has in-frame clones only and misses some. The sample has about 2.4 million clones, 80% to 95% seen once. The sample consisted of naive CD4+ T cells from PBMCs. These receptors were obtained from a man between 18 and 35 years old in good health. Some clones in this sample may be carry-over from other donors' samples. Both conserved end residues are part of each CDR3. A D gene is named only where the DNA matches it firmly.

cdr3_aa	cdr3_nt	j_call	cdr3_length	d_call	v_call
CASSSKGGNEKLFF	TGTGCCAGCAGTTCGAAGGGCGGGAATGAAAAACTGTTTTTT	TRBJ1-4	14	-	TRBV27
CASSLLGYEQYF	TGTGCCAGCAGCTTGTTAGGCTACGAGCAGTACTTC	TRBJ2-7	12	-	TRBV7-2
CASSLTRDRGKFF	TGCGCCAGCAGCTTGACCCGGGACAGGGGGAAGTTCTTC	TRBJ2-1	13	TRBD1	TRBV5-1
CASQTYEQYF	TGTGCCAGCCAAACTTACGAGCAGTACTTC	TRBJ2-7	10	-	TRBV2
CASSLIGRHGQGEQYF	TGTGCCAGCAGCCTTATAGGGAGGCACGGTCAAGGGGAGCAGTACTTC	TRBJ2-7	16	-	TRBV7-2
CASSLVGGFPQTGELFF	TGCGCCAGCAGCTTAGTCGGGGGCTTCCCTCAAACCGGGGAGCTGTTTTTT	TRBJ2-2	17	-	TRBV5-1
CASSLTGQPEAFF	TGCGCCAGCAGCTTGACGGGACAGCCTGAAGCTTTCTTT	TRBJ1-1	13	TRBD1	TRBV5-1
CASSKGQVIMNTEAFF	TGCGCCAGCAGCAAAGGACAGGTAATAATGAACACTGAAGCTTTCTTT	TRBJ1-1	16	TRBD1	TRBV4-1
CASSAGAGDVGNTIYF	TGTGCCAGCAGCGCCGGGGCGGGGGACGTTGGAAACACCATATATTTT	TRBJ1-3	16	-	TRBV9
CASSSNTARSNNEQFF	TGCGCCAGCAGCTCTAATACCGCACGCTCAAACAATGAGCAGTTCTTC	TRBJ2-1	16	-	TRBV5-1